These T cell receptor beta chains were read from a single sample in a study of human T cells and chemical hapten exposure. TCRdb recomputed calls from the RACE reads with MiXCR, one row per CDR3 protein. The sample lists approximately 90,000 distinct CDR3 sequences, roughly 27% seen once, with about 9.3% in the top ten. The material was whole blood, obtained in connection with sensitization to the hapten diphenylcyclopropenone (DPC). All receptors derive from a man between 40 and 49 years old with alopecia areata. Some clones in this sample may be carry-over from other donors' samples. Both conserved end residues are part of each CDR3. Each record gives: J gene, clone size, CDR3 length, V gene, D gene, CDR3 protein, CDR3 DNA. D genes are given only for firm matches. The size entry is marked missing in some rows and otherwise reads once, few, many or a size class.

J gene: TRBJ2-7; clone size: few; CDR3 length: 11; V gene: TRBV7-9; D gene: .; CDR3 protein: CASSLGPEQYF; CDR3 DNA: TGTGCCAGCAGCTTAGGCCCGGAGCAGTACTTC
J gene: TRBJ2-7; clone size: many; CDR3 length: 17; V gene: TRBV12-3/TRBV12-4; D gene: TRBD1; CDR3 protein: CASSPSMGDRGLYEQYF; CDR3 DNA: TGTGCCAGCAGTCCGTCCATGGGAGACAGGGGGCTCTACGAGCAGTACTTC
J gene: TRBJ2-1; clone size: .; CDR3 length: 20; V gene: TRBV28; D gene: TRBD2; CDR3 protein: CASSLWGLRTSGGSYNEQFF; CDR3 DNA: TGTGCCAGCAGTTTATGGGGGTTACGGACTAGCGGGGGATCCTACAATGAGCAGTTCTTC
J gene: TRBJ2-3; clone size: many; CDR3 length: 15; V gene: TRBV28; D gene: TRBD2; CDR3 protein: CASSSASGRTDTQYF; CDR3 DNA: TGTGCCAGCAGTTCCGCTAGCGGGCGCACAGATACGCAGTATTTT
J gene: TRBJ1-5; clone size: few; CDR3 length: 14; V gene: TRBV29-1; D gene: TRBD1; CDR3 protein: CSVIGTGDDQPQHF; CDR3 DNA: TGCAGCGTTATAGGGACAGGGGATGATCAGCCCCAGCATTTT
J gene: TRBJ2-1; clone size: few; CDR3 length: 15; V gene: TRBV9; D gene: TRBD2; CDR3 protein: CASSEGGSGTHEQFF; CDR3 DNA: TGTGCCAGCAGCGAGGGAGGTAGCGGGACCCATGAGCAGTTCTTC
J gene: TRBJ2-7; clone size: few; CDR3 length: 18; V gene: TRBV20-1; D gene: .; CDR3 protein: CSARDSNRHGDIFYEQYF; CDR3 DNA: TGCAGTGCTAGAGATTCGAACAGGCACGGGGACATTTTTTACGAGCAGTACTTC
J gene: TRBJ2-5; clone size: once; CDR3 length: 13; V gene: TRBV6-5; D gene: .; CDR3 protein: CASTPPGRETQYF; CDR3 DNA: TGTGCCAGCACCCCCCCCGGCCGGGAGACCCAGTACTTC
J gene: TRBJ1-6; clone size: .; CDR3 length: 14; V gene: TRBV20-1; D gene: .; CDR3 protein: CSAGPEAQGSPLHF; CDR3 DNA: TGCAGTGCGGGGCCGGAGGCCCAGGGTTCACCCCTCCACTTT
J gene: TRBJ2-2; clone size: .; CDR3 length: 14; V gene: TRBV30; D gene: TRBD1; CDR3 protein: CAWSGTGNTGELFF; CDR3 DNA: TGTGCCTGGAGTGGGACAGGGAACACCGGGGAGCTGTTTTTT
J gene: TRBJ2-3; clone size: .; CDR3 length: 16; V gene: TRBV3-1; D gene: TRBD2; CDR3 protein: CASSFRQLAGTDTQYF; CDR3 DNA: TGTGCCAGCAGCTTCAGGCAACTAGCGGGGACAGATACGCAGTATTTT
J gene: TRBJ1-5; clone size: .; CDR3 length: 16; V gene: TRBV6-2/TRBV6-3; D gene: TRBD1; CDR3 protein: CASSTDRGPTNQPQHF; CDR3 DNA: TGTGCCAGCAGTACCGACAGGGGCCCCACCAATCAGCCCCAGCATTTT
J gene: TRBJ2-3; clone size: .; CDR3 length: 15; V gene: TRBV7-6; D gene: .; CDR3 protein: CASSLRGSSTDTQYF; CDR3 DNA: TGTGCCAGCAGCTTACGGGGGTCTAGCACAGATACGCAGTATTTT